There are a few counts of the clone carrying this T cell receptor (beta chain). Its antigen is as yet unknown. The sample is drawn from a study of blood T cells in healthy people across ages. Study-wide points: Since the PBMCs were unsorted, naive and antigen-experienced cells could not be conclusively compared. TCR beta diversity, measured per million T cells, fell in a roughly linear way with age. Estimates of total diversity, which came from one million sequenced T cells, were considered to be underestimates.

Alongside a J-beta primer mix, a sample-barcoded 5' primer served in a second PCR lasting roughly 7 to 12 cycles. TCRdb re-analysed the 5' RACE reads in MiXCR, keeping a single row per CDR3 protein. The sample lists over 1.5 million distinct CDR3 sequences; less than 50% were seen once. This CDR3 contains 17 residues. Germline CDR1 and CDR2: SGHAT and FQNNGV. V lost 5 bases, J lost 3 bases, and 20 bases lay in between. Investigators took around 10 milliliters of peripheral blood from every donor. This TCR derives from a middle-aged woman in good health. Source material: blood. The V call is TRBV11-2, the J call TRBJ2-4; D is possibly TRBD1 or TRBD2 (5 bases each). The CDR3 sequence is CASSRIGAGKNKNIQYF. In DNA form, the CDR3 reads TGTGCCAGCAGCCGTATCGGGGCCGGGAAAAACAAAAACATTCAGTACTTC.